A selection of T cell receptor beta chains follows, all from one sample in a study of blood T cells in healthy people across ages. TCRdb passed the 5' RACE reads through MiXCR, listing each CDR3 protein once. This table has 890,000 or so distinct CDR3 sequences, 60% to 80% appearing once. The sequenced material came from blood. The origin of the receptors is a man aged 25 to 40 in good health. Each CDR3 is given with its conserved first and last residue. D genes are given only for firm matches. Some rows have no size entry. The others give once, few or many, or a class for an expanded clone.

v_gene	abundance	j_gene	d_gene	CDR3nt	CDR3aa
TRBV6-5	few	TRBJ2-7	.	TGTGCCAGCAGTTACTCCCCCCTCCCAACCTACGAGCAGTACTTC	CASSYSPLPTYEQYF
TRBV20-1	few	TRBJ1-2	TRBD1	TGCAGTGCTTTGACAGGGGCTTACGGCTACACCTTC	CSALTGAYGYTF
TRBV7-2	.	TRBJ1-6	.	TGTGCCAGCAGCTCGGGACGCGGCTCCTATAATTCACCCCTCCACTTT	CASSSGRGSYNSPLHF
TRBV29-1	few	TRBJ2-1	.	TGCAGCGTCGTGGGGTTCGACGGGGTCTACAATGAGCAGTTCTTC	CSVVGFDGVYNEQFF
TRBV20-1	.	TRBJ2-3	.	TGCAGTGCTAGAGATAATAGGGAGTTGGTCACAGATACGCAGTATTTT	CSARDNRELVTDTQYF
TRBV6-6	.	TRBJ2-1	TRBD2	TGTGCCAGCAGTTCCCCCGGGGCGGGGGTATACAATGAGCAGTTCTTC	CASSSPGAGVYNEQFF
TRBV7-2	.	TRBJ2-7	.	TGTGCCAGCAGCTTAGACAGGGGGGGATACGAGCAGTACTTC	CASSLDRGGYEQYF
TRBV30	few	TRBJ2-3	TRBD2	TGTGCCTTTTTGACTAGCGGGGGGGATACGCAGTATTTT	CAFLTSGGDTQYF
TRBV7-2	few	TRBJ2-7	.	TGTGCCAGCAGCTTAGAAGGGTGGAGAGTCTCCTACGAGCAGTACTTC	CASSLEGWRVSYEQYF
TRBV9	.	TRBJ2-2	.	TGTGCCAGCAGCGGGCCGGAGGCCCAATTCACCGGGGAGCTGTTTTTT	CASSGPEAQFTGELFF
TRBV4-2	.	TRBJ2-1	TRBD2	TGTGCCAGCAGCCGACCGGGACTAGCATCCGACAATGAGCAGTTCTTC	CASSRPGLASDNEQFF
TRBV7-2	few	TRBJ2-1	TRBD2	TGTGCCAGCAGCTTTTCCCTAGCGGTTTACAATGAGCAGTTCTTC	CASSFSLAVYNEQFF
TRBV6-6	.	TRBJ2-5	.	TGTGCCAGCAGTTGGTCACAAGAGACCCAGTACTTC	CASSWSQETQYF
TRBV28	once	TRBJ2-7	TRBD1	TGTGCCAGCAGAACCGGGACAGCGGACTCCTACGAGCAGTACTTC	CASRTGTADSYEQYF
TRBV6-5	.	TRBJ2-3	TRBD2	TGTGCCAGCAGTTACGGTCTAGCGGAGGCAGATACGCAGTATTTT	CASSYGLAEADTQYF
TRBV20-1	.	TRBJ2-3	TRBD2	TGCAGTGCTAGCCGAGCGGGGCCCCCAGATACGCAGTATTTT	CSASRAGPPDTQYF
TRBV20-1	.	TRBJ2-5	.	TGCAGTGCACCCCCCGGGACTCCTTTTGTTAGCCAGTACTTC	CSAPPGTPFVSQYF
TRBV18	once	TRBJ2-3	.	TGTGCCAGCTCACCACAATTGGGTTGGGATGGGTCGGATACGCAGTATTTT	CASSPQLGWDGSDTQYF
TRBV6-1	.	TRBJ1-6	TRBD1	TGTGCCAGCAGTGAACAGACAGGGTCGCCTTCACCCCTCCACTTT	CASSEQTGSPSPLHF
TRBV20-1	.	TRBJ2-3	.	TGCAGTGCTATTTCCCCTAGAGACGGGTCAGATACGCAGTATTTT	CSAISPRDGSDTQYF
TRBV6-6	.	TRBJ1-5	.	TGTGCCAGCAGTTGGGACGGTAGCAATCAGCCCCAGCATTTT	CASSWDGSNQPQHF
TRBV20-1	.	TRBJ2-1	.	TGCAGTGCTAGGTATAGGACAGCCCACAATGAGCAGTTCTTC	CSARYRTAHNEQFF
TRBV4-3	.	TRBJ2-4	.	TGCGCCAGCAGCCAAGTTTTCGGCCCTCGGGGCATTCAGTACTTC	CASSQVFGPRGIQYF
TRBV7-7	.	TRBJ2-1	TRBD2	TGTGCCAGCAGCGAAGGACTAGCGGGGGGCCATGAGCAGTTCTTC	CASSEGLAGGHEQFF
TRBV3-1	.	TRBJ2-1	.	TGTGCCAGCAGCCGTCTTTCTGGATACTCCTACGATGAGCAGTTCTTC	CASSRLSGYSYDEQFF